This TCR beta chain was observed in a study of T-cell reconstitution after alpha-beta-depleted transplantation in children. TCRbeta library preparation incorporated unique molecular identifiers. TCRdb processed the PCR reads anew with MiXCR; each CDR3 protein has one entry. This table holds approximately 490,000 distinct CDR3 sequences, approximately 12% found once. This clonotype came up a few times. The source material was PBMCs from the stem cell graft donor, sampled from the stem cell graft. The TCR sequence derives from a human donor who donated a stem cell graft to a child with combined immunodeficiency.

The CDR3 loop is CASSQEISREQYF. The CDR3, as DNA: TGCGCCAGCAGCCAAGAGATCTCGCGGGAGCAGTACTTC. V and J are TRBV4-3 and TRBJ2-7; D gene uncertain. This CDR3 region has 13 residues. V was pared by 0 bases and J by 7 bases, with 10 bases between. Germline CDR1 is LGHNA and CDR2 is YSLEER.